These 21 T cell receptor beta chains share one sample of origin, sequenced in a study of T cell responses to AZD1222 COVID-19 vaccine. Only in-frame clones appear in the TCRdb table, and some are missing; sequencing was by immunoSEQ multiplex PCR. The repertoire consists of some 170,000 clones, with 90% to 95% occurring once and the leading ten covering around 2.6%. The material was peripheral blood, obtained on day 0 of AZD1222 vaccination. The receptors originated from an adult in good health.

V gene TRBV2 combines with J gene TRBJ2-7; 10 nucleotides align to TRBD2. The CDR3 loop spans 14 amino acids. Germline values: CDR1 SNHLY, CDR2 FYNNEI. Trimming removed 4 bases from V and 0 bases from J; junction bases left unmatched: 0. DNA of the CDR3: TGTGCCAGCAGTGGACTAGCGGGCTCCTACGAGCAGTACTTC. It codes for CASSGLAGSYEQYF.

This chain joins TRBV19 and TRBJ2-7; no clear D gene. V was trimmed by 6 bases and J by 1 base, leaving 16 bases between them. Germline lookup yields CDR1 LNHDA and CDR2 SQIVND (reference sequence). The CDR3 is 15 residues long. The CDR3 DNA is TGTGCCAGTAGGCCAACCTCGACCGGATCCTACGAGCAGTACTTC. It yields the protein CASRPTSTGSYEQYF.

This rearrangement joins TRBV6-5 to TRBJ2-5; TRBD1 agrees at 8 bases. Germline V gene sequence: CDR1 MNHEY, CDR2 SVGAGI. J gave up 2 bases and V 4 bases, and 9 bases lay outside the gene matches. This CDR3 is built from 16 residues. CDR3 bases: TGTGCCAGCAGTTCCCGGACAGGGTCACCACAAGAGACCCAGTACTTC. It encodes CASSSRTGSPQETQYF.

This chain connects TRBV11-2 to TRBJ2-3; 8 bases agree with TRBD1. The ends lost 3 bases at V and 3 bases at J; junction bases unmatched: 8. The CDR3 loop spans 16 amino acids. Germline V gene data show CDR1 as SGHAT and CDR2 as FQNNGV. The CDR3: CASSFRTGFGTDTQYF. In DNA, the CDR3 is TGTGCCAGCAGCTTTCGGACAGGGTTTGGTACAGATACGCAGTATTTT.

The gene calls are TRBV25-1 and TRBJ1-5; no definite D call. In germline, CDR1 is MGHDK, CDR2 SYGVNS. The CDR3 consists of 13 residues. Trimming took off 4 bases at V and 3 bases at J, with 7 bases between the two ends. Here the CDR3 reads CASSGVFNQPQHF. In DNA, the CDR3 is TGTGCCAGCAGTGGGGTATTCAATCAGCCCCAGCATTTT.

The rearrangement uses TRBV2 and TRBJ1-2; D is uncertain. The CDR3 is 10 amino acids. V lost 6 bases to trimming and J lost 5 bases, with 4 bases between them. Germline CDR1 and CDR2: SNHLY and FYNNEI. The CDR3 here is CASRVYGYTF. The CDR3 DNA is TGTGCCAGCAGGGTTTATGGCTACACCTTC.

A single count supports this clone. This chain connects TRBV7-9 to TRBJ2-7; D unclear. This CDR3 region has 12 residues. Germline CDR1 SEHNR, CDR2 FQNEAQ (reference sequence). V was pared by 2 bases and J by 3 bases, with 5 bases between. This CDR3 reads CASSLTGYEQYF. The CDR3 DNA is TGTGCCAGCAGCTTAACCGGCTACGAGCAGTACTTC.

This sequence joins TRBV4-2 and TRBJ2-5; unclear D gene. This CDR3 comprises 14 residues. From germline, CDR1 is LGHNA and CDR2 YNFKEQ. V lost 6 bases, J lost 3 bases, and 14 bases lay in between. CDR3 loop: CASSLRTLEETQYF. In DNA form, the CDR3 reads TGTGCCAGCAGTCTTAGGACGTTAGAAGAGACCCAGTACTTC.

This rearrangement joins TRBV2 to TRBJ1-5; D remains ambiguous. V was cut by 3 bases and J by 5 bases, with 11 bases left in between. Germline CDR1 and CDR2: SNHLY and FYNNEI. The length of the CDR3 is 14 residues. The CDR3 sequence: CASSDRSYYQPQHF. The CDR3, as DNA: TGTGCCAGCAGTGATCGGTCTTACTATCAGCCCCAGCATTTT.

This clone appeared a few times. The chain carries TRBV19 and TRBJ2-1, with D possibly being TRBD1 or TRBD2 (6 bases each). The germline V gene has CDR1 LNHDA and CDR2 SQIVND (reference sequence). Trimming pared 3 bases from V and 5 bases from J, leaving 23 bases between. The CDR3 length is 18 residues. The CDR3 DNA sequence: TGTGCCAGTAGTATCGGGGGTTGGGGGCGGTCACCAGACAATGAGCAGTTCTTC. It specifies CASSIGGWGRSPDNEQFF.

The rearrangement uses TRBV5-8 and TRBJ1-5, with unresolved D. Looked up from germline, CDR1 is SGHTS and CDR2 is YDEGEE. V lost 4 bases and J lost 0, with 8 bases in between. The CDR3 totals 14 residues. The CDR3 here is CASSRGISNQPQHF. The CDR3 bases are TGTGCCAGCAGCCGTGGGATTAGCAATCAGCCCCAGCATTTT. Together with reference TRBV5-8 and TRBJ1-5, the CDR3 gives the full variable domain: EAGVTQSPTHLIKTRGQQATLRCSPISGHTSVYWYQQALGLGLQFLLWYDEGEERNRGNFPPRFSGRQFPNYSSELNVNALELEDSALYLCASSRGISNQPQHFGDGTRLSIL.

This clone was picked up a small number of times. The chain carries TRBV27 and TRBJ1-2, with D perhaps TRBD1 (6 bases). The germline V gene encodes CDR1 MNHEY and CDR2 SMNVEV (reference sequence). CDR3 size: 14 residues. The V end lost 2 bases, the J end lost 4 bases, and 11 bases lay between the germline ends. CDR3: CASSLGQGIYGYTF. CDR3 nucleotides: TGTGCCAGCAGTTTAGGGCAGGGGATCTATGGCTACACCTTC.

The rearrangement uses TRBV9 and TRBJ2-3, with a possible D match to TRBD1 (6 bases). Trimming stripped 3 bases from V and 4 bases from J, with 12 bases between. The CDR3 covers 14 residues. From germline, CDR1 is SGDLS and CDR2 YYNGEE. The CDR3 sequence is CASSAQGIADTQYF. DNA for the CDR3: TGTGCCAGCAGCGCACAGGGTATCGCAGATACGCAGTATTTT.

The gene calls are TRBV27 and TRBJ1-2, with a tentative D call TRBD1 (5 bases). V was pared by 5 bases and J by 2 bases, with 9 bases between. From germline, CDR1 is MNHEY and CDR2 SMNVEV (reference sequence). The CDR3 covers 13 residues. In DNA form, the CDR3 reads TGTGCCAGCAGTCCTAGGGGAAACTATGGCTACACCTTC. It specifies CASSPRGNYGYTF.

On this clone: Other DNA sequences from this sample encode an identical CDR3 as well. J is TRBJ1-2 and V is TRBV5-1; D ambiguous. Trimming pared 0 bases from V and 5 bases from J, leaving 5 bases between. The germline gives CDR1 SGHRS, CDR2 YFSETQ. This CDR3 is built from 12 residues. The CDR3 loop is CASSLDSYGYTF. In DNA, the CDR3 is TGCGCCAGCAGCTTGGACAGTTATGGCTACACCTTC.

V usage is TRBV14 and J usage is TRBJ2-1; TRBD2 matches 10 bases. Germline loops: CDR1 SGHDN, CDR2 FVKESK. The CDR3 totals 16 residues. V gave up 1 base and J gave up 4 bases; unmatched junction bases: 4. DNA of the CDR3: TGTGCCAGCAGCCAAGGAGCGGGAGGGGTTTACAATGAGCAGTTCTTC. Residues: CASSQGAGGVYNEQFF.

The chain combines TRBV6-1 with TRBJ2-1; TRBD2 might be the D (5 bases). V dropped 0 bases and J dropped 7 bases, with 16 bases sitting between them. The germline CDR1 and CDR2 sequences are MNHNS and SASEGT. The CDR3 is 16 residues long. The CDR3 DNA sequence: TGTGCCAGCAGTGAAGCCCTAGCAAACACTTGGAATGAGCAGTTCTTC. This codes for CASSEALANTWNEQFF.

The chain links TRBV7-9 to TRBJ2-1, with D possibly being TRBD2 (6 bases). The CDR3 extends over 17 amino acids. Germline V gene sequence: CDR1 SEHNR, CDR2 FQNEAQ (reference sequence). Trimming removed 7 bases at V and 1 base at J, with 20 bases between. The CDR3 region has the DNA TGTGCCAGCACCCCGAAGGGAGGACCCAAATCCTACAATGAGCAGTTCTTC. As protein: CASTPKGGPKSYNEQFF.

The chain combines TRBV6-6 with TRBJ1-2; 7 bases map to TRBD1. The CDR3 runs to 14 residues. Trimming at V came to 4 bases and at J to 5 bases, leaving 7 bases not matched to a gene. CDR1 and CDR2 from the germline V gene are MNHNY and SVGAGI (reference sequence). Written as DNA, the CDR3 is TGTGCCAGCAGTTCACAGGGGAAAGGATATGGCTACACCTTC. Encoded protein: CASSSQGKGYGYTF.

V usage is TRBV10-3 and J usage is TRBJ1-5; TRBD1 might be the D (5 bases). There are 15 residues in the CDR3. Germline V gene sequence: CDR1 ENHRY, CDR2 SYGVKD. Deletions cut 4 bases from V and 2 bases from J, with 12 bases between. The CDR3 nucleotides are TGTGCCATCAGTGGACTAGACAGTGGCAATCAGCCCCAGCATTTT. Translation: CAISGLDSGNQPQHF.

V is TRBV6-1 and J is TRBJ2-3; no firm D call. CDR1 is MNHNS, CDR2 SASEGT, per germline. V was pared by 2 bases and J by 1 base, with 4 bases between. CDR3 size: 13 residues. The CDR3 sequence is CASSEQRTDTQYF. In nucleotides, the CDR3 is TGTGCCAGCAGTGAACAACGCACAGATACGCAGTATTTT.